One sample yielded the 6 T cell receptor beta chains listed below, sequenced in a study of OX40 agonist ivuxolimab in advanced cancers. Generated by immunoSEQ multiplex PCR, the TCRdb table keeps only in-frame clones and is missing some. This table has about 100,000 clones, around 91% appearing once. This specimen was CD4+ or CD8+ T cells sorted from blood, taken in a trial of the OX40 agonist ivuxolimab. The receptors derive from an adult with an advanced solid tumor such as melanoma, head and neck, liver or kidney cancer.

The CDR3 loop is CSASIAETQYF. CDR3 nucleotides: TGCAGTGCTAGTATTGCAGAGACCCAGTACTTC. The chain links TRBV20-1 to TRBJ2-5; the D is unclear. The CDR3 totals 11 residues. Trimming took 3 bases from V and 4 from J, leaving 6 bases between them. CDR1 and CDR2 (germline): DFQATT, SNEGSKA (reference sequence).

The CDR3, as DNA: TGTGCCAGCAGATACAACCGGGACAGGGATGGTGGCTACACCTTC. Amino acids: CASRYNRDRDGGYTF. The chain couples TRBV27 to TRBJ1-2, with 9 bases aligning to TRBD1. With 6 bases clipped from V and 7 bases from J, the junction kept 12 bases outside the gene matches. Looked up from germline, CDR1 is MNHEY and CDR2 is SMNVEV (reference sequence). The CDR3 extends over 15 amino acids.

This chain joins TRBV20-1 and TRBJ1-1; D unclear. V lost 0 bases to trimming and J lost 8 bases, with 7 bases between them. Per germline, CDR1 DFQATT and CDR2 SNEGSKA (reference sequence). This CDR3 is 11 amino acids long. In nucleotides, the CDR3 is TGCAGTGCTAGAGAATTAACAGAAGCTTTCTTT. This sequence encodes CSARELTEAFF.

The rearrangement joins TRBV7-9 to TRBJ2-7, with D perhaps matching TRBD1 (6 bases). V was pared by 6 bases and J by 1 base, with 13 bases between. This CDR3 contains 14 residues. Germline CDR1 SEHNR, CDR2 FQNEAQ (reference sequence). CDR3 residues: CASRAAGVSYEQYF. The DNA of the CDR3 is TGTGCCAGCAGGGCAGCAGGGGTATCCTACGAGCAGTACTTC. The full variable domain, rest sourced from reference TRBV7-9 and TRBJ2-7, is DTGVSQNPRHKITKRGQNVTFRCDPISEHNRLYWYRQTLGQGPEFLTYFQNEAQLEKSRLLSDRFSAERPKGSFSTLEIQRTEQGDSAMYLCASRAAGVSYEQYFGPGTRLTVT.

This clone occurred once. The chain has TRBV2 and TRBJ2-5; TRBD1 agrees at 9 bases. This CDR3 spans 14 amino acids. V dropped 9 bases and J dropped 2; count of bases not matched to a gene: 7. In germline, CDR1 is SNHLY, CDR2 FYNNEI. The CDR3 loop reads CASTQGALQETQYF. The DNA for the CDR3 is TGTGCCAGTACACAGGGGGCCCTACAAGAGACCCAGTACTTC. The whole variable domain, filled in from reference TRBV2 and TRBJ2-5, reads EPEVTQTPSHQVTQMGQEVILRCVPISNHLYFYWYRQILGQKVEFLVSFYNNEISEKSEIFDDQFSVERPDGSNFTLKIRSTKLEDSAMYFCASTQGALQETQYFGPGTRLLVL.

This clone was seen only once. The J gene is TRBJ1-5, the V gene TRBV19, with D possibly TRBD1 on 6 matching bases. Germline values: CDR1 LNHDA, CDR2 SQIVND (reference sequence). CDR3 length: 15 residues. The V end was cut by 7 bases, the J end by 7 bases, with 20 bases between. The CDR3 is CASKGAGANLQPQHF. Written as DNA, the CDR3 is TGTGCCAGTAAGGGAGCAGGGGCTAATCTCCAGCCCCAGCATTTT.